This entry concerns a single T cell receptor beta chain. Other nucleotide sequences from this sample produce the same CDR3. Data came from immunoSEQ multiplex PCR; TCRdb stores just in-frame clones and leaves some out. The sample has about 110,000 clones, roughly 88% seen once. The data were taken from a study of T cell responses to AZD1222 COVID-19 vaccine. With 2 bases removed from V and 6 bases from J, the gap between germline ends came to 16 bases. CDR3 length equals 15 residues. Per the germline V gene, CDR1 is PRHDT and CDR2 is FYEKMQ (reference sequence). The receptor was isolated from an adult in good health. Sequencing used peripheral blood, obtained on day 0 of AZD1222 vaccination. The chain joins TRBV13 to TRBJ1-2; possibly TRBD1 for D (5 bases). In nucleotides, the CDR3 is TGTGCCAGCAGCTTAATTAGCCTGGTGGGGGATGGCTACACCTTC. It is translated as CASSLISLVGDGYTF.